This record looks at one T cell receptor beta chain sequence and its context. Its specific antigen is unknown. Per-base qualities were not stored, and no clone one base away is much larger. The record originates from a study of identical twins listed by TCRdb under 2016. Concerning the study at large: The study deep-sequenced TCR alpha and beta repertoires from monozygotic twins, unrelated adults of various ages and cord blood to test whether fetal clonotypes persist. To rule out contamination, replicate twin experiments were performed at different times with different library preparation protocols. The full study reports these points: Fewer insertions were carried by abundant cord blood beta clonotypes; a weaker similar trend was observed in young adult naive repertoires, while no such trend was observed in memory repertoires. Invariant T cells such as MAIT and iNKT could partly confound zero-insertion analyses, although diverse VJ usage argued against such confounding for most clonotypes. Because the same donors could not be followed over many years, conclusions were based on cross-sectional statistical analysis. The excess sharing between twins in beta out-of-frame sequences was weaker because fewer shared sequences reduced the signal-to-noise ratio. Compared with coincidental sharing between unrelated individuals, out-of-frame TCR alpha sequences shared between twins had an excess of sequences with low generation probability. Out-of-frame TCR alpha sharing in monozygotic twins was systematically underestimated by recombination models, whereas sharing between unrelated individuals was in agreement with the recombination models.

Receptor amplification or capture employed 5' RACE. The sample was run on an Illumina HiSeq 2000. Template switching introduced a universal primer binding site; the final cDNA contained a unique molecular identifier, enabling accurate counting of TCR cDNA molecules. Specific primers in the conserved constant-segment region were used to synthesize first-strand cDNA for TCR alpha and beta chains. To control for contamination, every cDNA library carried two barcodes: a SMART-Mk sample barcode plus Illumina barcodes. TruSeq adapter sequences, together with Illumina sample barcodes, were added in two successive PCR steps. The Illumina HiSeq platform was used with custom primers to sequence TCR alpha and beta cDNA libraries. The study's processing was this. Raw reads were processed with MiGEC to extract unique molecular identifiers, and MiXCR was used to determine CDR3 positions. Recombination models were inferred per individual with the repgenHMM and IGoR tools using an EM algorithm. Shared clonotype analysis was performed with the tcR package in R, normalizing sharing by the product of cloneset sizes. To study raw recombination without the effects of thymic and clonal selection, out-of-frame nonproductive sequences were analyzed. In TCRdb, the public reads were trimmed at Q25 with fastp and aligned with MiXCR, with productive beta chains retained. Merged by CDR3 protein, the rows form single entries marked with the most common genes and DNA. The V and J calls here are based on TCRdb, not the publication. The sample contains about 1.7 million distinct CDR3 sequences, about 31% of them found a single time. Of the sample, about 0.25% is held by the ten largest clones.

Only healthy Caucasian donors were included. The CDR3 has 15 amino acids, counting the end cysteine and phenylalanine. Only CDR3 DNA remains: 45 bases, in frame from the first base. Relative to germline, V is missing 4 bases and J is missing 5 bases, with 10 bases of the junction outside any gene match. CDR1 and CDR2 were assigned from the germline V gene as SGHRS and YFSETQ. The rearrangement combines TRBV5-1 with TRBJ1-2, and 8 junctional nucleotides match TRBD1. Sequencing used cord blood. The sequence was obtained from a newborn girl in good health. The DNA is TGCGCCAGCAGCCCAACGGGACAGGCCATTTATGGCTACACCTTC. This sequence encodes CASSPTGQAIYGYTF.